This TCR beta chain was sequenced during a study of T cells in Graves' hyperthyroidism and ophthalmopathy. For the study at large: Peripheral blood was secured at the point of initial diagnosis, before any treatment. Whole-study results and caveats: Blood held most thyroid clonotypes expanded above 0.001 frequency.

Trimming took off 3 bases at V and 2 bases at J, with 15 bases between the two ends. CDR3 size: 16 residues. In its sample, this clonotype was seen many times. Its antigen is still unknown. Amplification of TCR beta CDR3 regions was performed using RNA transcripts as template. Carried out on the TCR CDR3, a first-round RT-PCR used the HTBI primer set. TCRdb independently ran MiXCR on the multiplex PCR reads; one entry per CDR3 protein. In the table there are 300,000 to 350,000 distinct CDR3 sequences, about 14% of which are singletons. The chain carries TRBV12-3 or TRBV12-4 and TRBJ2-3, with a tentative D call TRBD2 (6 bases). Specimen: blood. The clonotype comes from a young woman with Graves' hyperthyroidism. CDR3 sequence reads: CASSFGLARYTDTQYF. CDR3 bases: TGTGCCAGCAGTTTCGGGCTAGCGAGGTACACAGATACGCAGTATTTT.